The next 9 T cell receptor beta chains were all read from a single sample in a study of cytomegalovirus exposure and HLA in healthy donors. Primers: 60 Vbeta forward and 13 Jbeta reverse. The table came from immunoSEQ multiplex PCR; TCRdb's copy has only in-frame clones and leaves some out. The table has roughly 110,000 clones, approximately 70% seen once; the top ten hold 0.79%. Sample: PBMCs. All receptors come from a boy aged 5-17 years in good health and CMV-seronegative.

This clone was recorded a few times. The gene calls are TRBV6-5 and TRBJ2-2; TRBD2 agrees at 8 bases. Trimming removed 5 bases from V and 4 bases from J; junction bases left unmatched: 6. The germline V gene has CDR1 MNHEY and CDR2 SVGAGI. The CDR3 sequence is 15 residues long. The CDR3 reads CASSPGLDRTGELFF. CDR3 nucleotides: TGTGCCAGCAGTCCGGGACTAGATCGCACCGGGGAGCTGTTTTTT.

The chain recombines TRBV4-2 with TRBJ2-1; 14 bases line up with TRBD2. This CDR3 has 17 residues. V gave up 2 bases and J gave up 4 bases; unmatched junction bases: 4. Germline CDR1 is LGHNA and CDR2 is YNFKEQ. The CDR3 protein is CASSQTGTSGSYNEQFF. The DNA for the CDR3 is TGTGCCAGCAGCCAAACCGGGACTAGCGGGAGTTACAATGAGCAGTTCTTC.

The rearrangement links TRBV6-5 to TRBJ1-5, with TRBD1 matching over 7 bases. The V segment lost 5 bases and the J segment 10 bases; nucleotides outside the gene matches: 8. This CDR3 region has 13 residues. In germline, CDR1 is MNHEY, CDR2 SVGAGI. The CDR3 sequence: CASSNDREEPQHF. In DNA form, the CDR3 reads TGTGCCAGCAGTAATGACAGGGAGGAACCCCAGCATTTT.

V usage is TRBV4-1 and J usage is TRBJ2-1, with 9 bases aligning to TRBD2. CDR3 size: 16 residues. Trimming cost V 1 base and J 4 bases; bases outside gene matches: 5. The germline gives CDR1 MGHRA, CDR2 YSYEKL. CDR3 sequence: CASSQGKREAYNEQFF. CDR3 nucleotides: TGCGCCAGCAGCCAAGGAAAGCGGGAGGCTTACAATGAGCAGTTCTTC.

The V call is TRBV10-3, the J call TRBJ2-5; 9 nucleotides agree with TRBD1. This CDR3 is 15 amino acids long. V lost 10 bases, J lost 2 bases, and 11 bases stayed unmatched. Germline CDR1 ENHRY, CDR2 SYGVKD. The CDR3 protein is CATEGDRGSQETQYF. The DNA of the CDR3 is TGTGCCACCGAGGGTGACAGGGGGAGTCAAGAGACCCAGTACTTC.

The chain combines TRBV27 with TRBJ1-5, with no clear D. This CDR3 has 16 residues. V lost 6 bases to trimming and J lost 0 bases, with 15 bases between them. Looked up from germline, CDR1 is MNHEY and CDR2 is SMNVEV (reference sequence). CDR3 nucleotides: TGTGCCAGCAGGGCGCGGGCGGTAAATAGCAATCAGCCCCAGCATTTT. Protein product: CASRARAVNSNQPQHF.

V and J are TRBV11-1 and TRBJ2-3; D is uncertain. This CDR3 contains 14 residues. Trimming removed 1 base at V and 2 bases at J, with 7 bases between. Germline assignment: CDR1 SGHAT and CDR2 FQDESV (reference sequence). The CDR3 is CASSLGGPTDTQYF. The CDR3 DNA is TGTGCCAGCAGCTTAGGAGGTCCCACAGATACGCAGTATTTT.

The table lists this clone with a few counts. The V call is TRBV2, the J call TRBJ2-3; 12 bases match TRBD2. V gave up 5 bases and J gave up 4 bases; unmatched junction bases: 7. Per the germline V gene, CDR1 is SNHLY and CDR2 is FYNNEI. The CDR3 has 16 residues. This CDR3 reads CASSILAGGLSDTQYF. The CDR3 bases are TGTGCCAGCAGTATTCTAGCGGGGGGGCTCTCAGATACGCAGTATTTT.

The CDR3 DNA reads as TGCGCCAGCAGCGGATCGACTAGCGGGAGGGCCCACGAGCAGTACTTC. Its translation: CASSGSTSGRAHEQYF. The chain carries TRBV4-1 and TRBJ2-7; 14 bases align to TRBD2. The V and J ends lost 5 bases and 5 bases, in that order; junction bases with no gene match: 8. Germline CDR1 reads MGHRA; CDR2 reads YSYEKL. The CDR3 is 16 amino acids.